One and the same sample provided the 8 T cell receptor beta chains below, sequenced in a study of T cell repertoires in cytomegalovirus infection. MiXCR was run by TCRdb on the reads, yielding one entry per CDR3 protein. The repertoire holds about 140,000 distinct CDR3 sequences, with about 6.1% as singletons. The sequencing sample was made of PBMCs. The origin of the receptors is a human donor in good health (CMV status not recorded). Some clones in this sample may be carry-over from other donors' samples.

The table lists this clonotype with many counts. Here the CDR3 DNA reads TGTGCCAGCAGCCCGGGACACCTCTGGACCTATGGCTACACCTTC. This encodes CASSPGHLWTYGYTF. The chain combines TRBV7-3 with TRBJ1-2, with D tentatively TRBD1 (6 bases). Germline V gene lookup returns CDR1 SGHTA and CDR2 FQGTGA. With 5 bases removed from V and 4 bases from J, the gap between germline ends came to 17 bases. The CDR3 sequence is 15 residues long. Complete variable domain (other parts from reference TRBV7-3 and TRBJ1-2): GAGVSQTPSNKVTEKGKYVELRCDPISGHTALYWYRQSLGQGPEFLIYFQGTGAADDSGLPNDRFFAVRPEGSVSTLKIQRTERGDSAVYLCASSPGHLWTYGYTFGSGTRLTVV.

This clonotype was observed many times. V and J are TRBV6-6 and TRBJ1-1; a weak D match, TRBD1 (6 bases). V lost 2 bases and J lost 6, with 13 bases in between. The germline CDR1 and CDR2 sequences are MNHNY and SVGAGI (reference sequence). CDR3 size: 14 residues. The DNA of the CDR3 is TGTGCCAGCAGTTACCAACAGGGTTTCGCTGAAGCTTTCTTT. It codes for CASSYQQGFAEAFF.

Many counts were recorded for this clonotype. The genes are TRBV7-2 and TRBJ1-2, with D maybe TRBD1 (6 bases). The germline V gene has CDR1 SGHTA and CDR2 FQGNSA. The CDR3 totals 13 residues. The V gene lost 2 bases and the J gene lost 5 bases, with 9 bases spanning the gap. This CDR3 is CASSLYRDYGYTF. The CDR3 bases are TGTGCCAGCAGCTTATACAGGGATTATGGCTACACCTTC.

This clonotype was recorded many times. The genes are TRBV5-4 and TRBJ2-3; TRBD1 might be the D (5 bases). Germline assignment: CDR1 SGHNT and CDR2 YYREEE (reference sequence). V lost 1 base to trimming and J lost 4 bases, with 19 bases between them. The CDR3 has 17 residues. The CDR3 coding sequence is TGTGCCAGCAGCTTGCCTTCCCCAGGGATGTCGTCAGATACGCAGTATTTT. Residues: CASSLPSPGMSSDTQYF.

This clonotype was counted many times. The V call is TRBV7-2, the J call TRBJ2-3, with 7 bases matching TRBD2. The junction had 4 bases not matched to a gene; V was cut back by 4 bases and J by 0 bases. Per germline, CDR1 SGHTA and CDR2 FQGNSA. This CDR3 contains 15 residues. The CDR3 DNA sequence: TGTGCCAGCAGCTACCCGGGGGGTAGCACAGATACGCAGTATTTT. Translation: CASSYPGGSTDTQYF.

The chain joins TRBV30 to TRBJ1-3; D is undetermined. CDR3 size: 16 residues. Germline CDR1 reads GTSNPN; CDR2 reads SVGIG (reference sequence). Trimming cost V 0 bases and J 1 base, with 13 bases left between them. The CDR3 bases are TGTGCCTGGAGTGTACTTGGACGGCCTTCTGGAAACACCATATATTTT. Translation: CAWSVLGRPSGNTIYF.

There are many counts of this clonotype. The chain links TRBV14 to TRBJ1-6; maybe TRBD1 (5 bases). Germline assignment: CDR1 SGHDN and CDR2 FVKESK. CDR3 size: 14 residues. V shed 4 bases and J shed 15 bases, with 19 bases lying between them. The CDR3 region is CASSPYGTALLLHF. CDR3 bases: TGTGCCAGCAGCCCGTACGGGACCGCCCTTCTCCTCCACTTT.

This clonotype was counted ten times or more. The V call is TRBV7-2, the J call TRBJ1-1, with 9 bases lining up with TRBD1. Looked up from germline, CDR1 is SGHTA and CDR2 is FQGNSA. With 1 base clipped from V and 5 bases from J, the junction kept 5 bases outside the gene matches. The CDR3 runs 15 residues. The CDR3 DNA reads TGTGCCAGCAGCTTAGACAGGGGGCTGATGACTGAAGCTTTCTTT. This encodes CASSLDRGLMTEAFF. The full variable domain, in which reference TRBV7-2 and TRBJ1-1 provide the parts outside the CDR3, is GAGVSQSPSNKVTEKGKDVELRCDPISGHTALYWYRQSLGQGLEFLIYFQGNSAPDKSGLPSDRFSAERTGGSVSTLTIQRTQQEDSAVYLCASSLDRGLMTEAFFGQGTRLTVV.